The 21 T cell receptor beta chains below were found in one sample sequenced in a study of blood T cell repertoires in COVID-19. The table came from immunoSEQ multiplex PCR; TCRdb's copy has only in-frame clones and leaves some out. The table records fewer than 250,000 clones, nearly 85% of them present only once. The sequenced sample consisted of peripheral blood. These receptors all come from a human donor in a cohort sampled during active COVID-19.

The chain is built from TRBV9 and TRBJ1-6, with a possible D match to TRBD1 (5 bases). Germline lookup yields CDR1 SGDLS and CDR2 YYNGEE. The length of the CDR3 is 14 residues. Trimming left V 0 bases short and J 4 bases short, with 5 bases between. The CDR3 protein is CASSVAGYNSPLHF. CDR3 nucleotides: TGTGCCAGCAGCGTAGCAGGGTATAATTCACCCCTCCACTTT.

This chain links TRBV2 with TRBJ1-3; 10 bases agree with TRBD1. The length of the CDR3 is 18 residues. CDR1 is SNHLY, CDR2 FYNNEI, per germline. J gave up 0 bases and V 5 bases, and 10 bases lay outside the gene matches. The CDR3 loop reads CASSRTGGFLYSGNTIYF. DNA for the CDR3: TGTGCCAGCAGTAGGACAGGGGGTTTTCTCTACTCTGGAAACACCATATATTTT. The whole variable domain, remainder taken from reference TRBV2 and TRBJ1-3, is EPEVTQTPSHQVTQMGQEVILRCVPISNHLYFYWYRQILGQKVEFLVSFYNNEISEKSEIFDDQFSVERPDGSNFTLKIRSTKLEDSAMYFCASSRTGGFLYSGNTIYFGEGSWLTVV.

The table lists this clone with a count of one. The chain's CDR3 is CASSLRTSGTAGETQYF. The CDR3 DNA follows: TGTGCCAGCTCACTACGGACTAGCGGGACGGCGGGGGAGACCCAGTACTTC. V and J are TRBV18 and TRBJ2-5, with 12 bases identical to TRBD2. The CDR3 contains 17 residues. Trimming removed 4 bases from V and 5 bases from J; junction bases left unmatched: 11. CDR1 KGHSH and CDR2 LQKENI come from the germline V gene.

V is TRBV14 and J is TRBJ2-7, with 13 bases aligning to TRBD2. Trimming removed 3 bases from V and 3 bases from J; junction bases left unmatched: 5. CDR1 is SGHDN and CDR2 is FVKESK in the germline V gene. The CDR3 runs to 16 residues. The CDR3 spells CASSHRLAGGGYEQYF. In nucleotides, the CDR3 is TGTGCCAGCAGCCATCGACTAGCGGGAGGCGGCTACGAGCAGTACTTC.

Only one count was recorded for this clone. This chain joins TRBV27 and TRBJ2-7; weak D call: TRBD1 (6 bases). The V end lost 7 bases, the J end lost 1 base, and 17 bases lay between the germline ends. Germline V gene sequence: CDR1 MNHEY, CDR2 SMNVEV (reference sequence). The CDR3 spans 15 residues. CDR3 region: CASNNTGPPSYEQYF. For the CDR3, the DNA is TGTGCCAGCAATAATACAGGGCCCCCATCCTACGAGCAGTACTTC.

The chain links TRBV7-3 to TRBJ2-2; possibly TRBD1 for D (6 bases). The CDR3 extends over 14 amino acids. V shed 2 bases and J shed 3 bases, with 7 bases lying between them. Germline lookup yields CDR1 SGHTA and CDR2 FQGTGA. The CDR3 protein is CASSLGTYTGELFF. CDR3 sequence (DNA): TGTGCCAGCAGCTTAGGGACATACACCGGGGAGCTGTTTTTT.

The chain couples TRBV5-1 to TRBJ2-1, with 12 bases matching TRBD2. J gave up 0 bases and V 3 bases, and 7 bases lay outside the gene matches. CDR3 length equals 18 residues. Per the germline V gene, CDR1 is SGHRS and CDR2 is YFSETQ. The DNA of the CDR3 is TGCGCCAGCAGCTCTCGGACTAGCGGGACTAGCTCCTACAATGAGCAGTTCTTC. Residues: CASSSRTSGTSSYNEQFF.

The rearrangement uses TRBV23-1 and TRBJ1-1; D ambiguous. TRBV23-1 is given ORF status, its function remaining uncertain. The CDR3 sequence is 13 residues long. The germline V and J ends were trimmed by 8 bases and 8 bases, with 18 bases remaining between them. The CDR3 reads CASHLAGGLEAFF. The DNA for the CDR3 is TGCGCCAGCCACTTAGCGGGCGGATTAGAAGCTTTCTTT.

The rearrangement links TRBV7-8 to TRBJ2-2, with 9 bases identical to TRBD2. There are 16 residues in the CDR3. The trim removed 5 bases at V and 1 base at J, leaving 5 bases unmatched. CDR1 and CDR2 (germline): SGHVS, FQNEAQ. CDR3 in DNA: TGTGCCAGCAGCGGCATTAGCGGGGGGAACACCGGGGAGCTGTTTTTT. Translating it yields CASSGISGGNTGELFF.

The J gene is TRBJ2-7, the V gene TRBV5-4; TRBD2 aligns across 9 bases. Germline values: CDR1 SGHNT, CDR2 YYREEE (reference sequence). Trimming cost V 2 bases and J 4 bases; bases outside gene matches: 7. This CDR3 region has 15 residues. This chain's CDR3 is CASSFPSGERYEQYF. CDR3 sequence (DNA): TGTGCCAGCAGCTTCCCTAGCGGGGAAAGGTACGAGCAGTACTTC.

The chain carries TRBV6-5 and TRBJ1-1; a possible D gene is TRBD1 (6 bases). This CDR3 is 15 amino acids long. Germline-derived CDR1 and CDR2 are MNHEY and SVGAGI. Trimming removed 5 bases at V and 2 bases at J, with 15 bases between. In DNA form, the CDR3 reads TGTGCCAGCAGTCCTATGGACAGTTCCAACACTGAAGCTTTCTTT. This encodes CASSPMDSSNTEAFF.

This chain links TRBV30 with TRBJ1-5; no clear D. The CDR3 covers 15 residues. V dropped 3 bases and J dropped 2 bases, with 14 bases sitting between them. Germline CDR1 and CDR2: GTSNPN and SVGIG (reference sequence). CDR3 protein: CAWSPAWEGNQPQHF. Written as DNA, the CDR3 is TGTGCCTGGAGCCCCGCTTGGGAGGGCAATCAGCCCCAGCATTTT.

The V and J genes are TRBV5-5 and TRBJ1-6; no reliable D call. This CDR3 has 14 amino acids. Germline lookup yields CDR1 SGHKS and CDR2 YYEKEE (reference sequence). With 4 bases removed from V and 10 bases from J, the gap between germline ends came to 15 bases. The CDR3 is CASSPLGAGSPLHF. DNA of the CDR3: TGTGCCAGCAGCCCCCTGGGTGCAGGCTCACCCCTCCACTTT.

This chain connects TRBV27 to TRBJ2-2; D is unresolved. The CDR3 consists of 13 residues. Germline CDR1 and CDR2: MNHEY and SMNVEV (reference sequence). V gave up 2 bases and J gave up 5 bases, with 6 bases separating them. CDR3 in amino acids: CASSLDGTGELFF. For the CDR3, the DNA is TGTGCCAGCAGTTTAGACGGGACCGGGGAGCTGTTTTTT.

The chain has TRBV5-4 and TRBJ2-1, with 8 bases that match TRBD2. Germline loops: CDR1 SGHNT, CDR2 YYREEE (reference sequence). V lost 2 bases and J lost 1; bases outside the gene matches: 2. The CDR3 covers 15 residues. CDR3 in amino acids: CASSLAGESYNEQFF. The CDR3 DNA follows: TGTGCCAGCAGCTTAGCGGGGGAATCCTACAATGAGCAGTTCTTC.

This clone was detected only a few times. The rearrangement joins TRBV11-2 to TRBJ2-7; 8 bases match TRBD1. The CDR3 consists of 15 residues. Germline V lookup: CDR1 SGHAT, CDR2 FQNNGV. V was pared by 4 bases and J by 5 bases, with 10 bases of the junction left unmatched. The CDR3 is CASSSLRDRRNEQYF. Here the CDR3 DNA reads TGTGCCAGCAGCTCCCTCCGGGACAGGCGAAACGAGCAGTACTTC.

The CDR3 DNA sequence: TGTGCCAGCAGCCGGGTAGGCACAGATACGCAGTATTTT. Translated, it gives CASSRVGTDTQYF. The chain combines TRBV7-2 with TRBJ2-3; D is unresolved. Between the trimmed V and J ends, which lost 5 bases and 1 base, there was a span of 7 bases. The V gene's germline CDR1 is SGHTA and CDR2 FQGNSA. CDR3 size: 13 residues.

The chain uses TRBV6-5 and TRBJ1-3; TRBD1 matches at 7 bases. CDR1 is MNHEY and CDR2 is SVGAGI in the germline V gene. The CDR3 runs 16 residues. Germline trimming cut 4 bases from V and 0 bases from J; bases unmatched to any gene: 6. In DNA form, the CDR3 reads TGTGCCAGCAGTTCGTACAGGGGTAGCTCTGGAAACACCATATATTTT. Protein: CASSSYRGSSGNTIYF.

The chain links TRBV5-4 to TRBJ1-4, with D perhaps matching TRBD1 (6 bases). The germline gives CDR1 SGHNT, CDR2 YYREEE (reference sequence). V gave up 3 bases and J gave up 5 bases, with 14 bases separating them. The CDR3 spans 15 residues. Here the CDR3 reads CASSWAGGANEKLFF. The DNA for the CDR3 is TGTGCCAGCAGCTGGGCCGGGGGGGCGAATGAAAAACTGTTTTTT.

V is TRBV11-1 and J is TRBJ2-5; 9 nucleotides line up with TRBD1. The CDR3 covers 15 residues. Per germline, CDR1 SGHAT and CDR2 FQDESV (reference sequence). Losses at the gene ends were 5 bases for V and 5 bases for J; bases not matched to a gene: 9. The CDR3 DNA reads as TGTGCCAGCAGCCCCCGGGACAGGGTCCAGGAGACCCAGTACTTC. It encodes CASSPRDRVQETQYF.

The gene calls are TRBV9 and TRBJ2-4, with 8 bases identical to TRBD2. CDR1 is SGDLS and CDR2 is YYNGEE in the germline V gene. The CDR3 length is 15 residues. Losses at the gene ends were 1 base for V and 7 bases for J; bases not matched to a gene: 7. In nucleotides, the CDR3 is TGTGCCAGCAGCGTATCCGGGGGGGAAGAGAACATTCAGTACTTC. This translates into CASSVSGGEENIQYF.